This T cell receptor beta chain comes out of a study of cytomegalovirus exposure and HLA in healthy donors. Some clones are missing from TCRdb's copy, which holds only in-frame ones; the method was immunoSEQ multiplex PCR. The data show under 140,000 clones, approximately 89% seen once. The germline V and J ends were trimmed by 0 bases and 4 bases, with 11 bases remaining between them. This CDR3 spans 15 amino acids. Germline values: CDR1 LGHNA, CDR2 YSLEER. This sequence originates from a woman aged 18-35 years in good health and CMV-seronegative. The sample consisted of PBMCs. The chain uses TRBV4-3 and TRBJ2-3; unclear D gene. In DNA, the CDR3 is TGCGCCAGCAGCCAAGATAGATCCGTTCCAGATACGCAGTATTTT. This gives the protein CASSQDRSVPDTQYF.